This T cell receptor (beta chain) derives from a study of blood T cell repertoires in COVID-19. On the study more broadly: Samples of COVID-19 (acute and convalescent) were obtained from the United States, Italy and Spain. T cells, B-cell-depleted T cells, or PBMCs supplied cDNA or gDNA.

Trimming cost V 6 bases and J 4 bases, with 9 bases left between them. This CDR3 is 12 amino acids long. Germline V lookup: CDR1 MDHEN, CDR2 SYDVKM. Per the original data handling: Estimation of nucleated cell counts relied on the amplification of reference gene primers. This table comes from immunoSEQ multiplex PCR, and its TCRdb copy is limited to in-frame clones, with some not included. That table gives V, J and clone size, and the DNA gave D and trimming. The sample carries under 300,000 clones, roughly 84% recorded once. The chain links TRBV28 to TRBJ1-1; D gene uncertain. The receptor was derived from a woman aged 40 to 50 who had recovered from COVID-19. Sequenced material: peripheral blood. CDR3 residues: CASSSSGTEAFF. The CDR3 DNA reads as TGTGCCAGCAGCTCTTCGGGCACTGAAGCTTTCTTT.